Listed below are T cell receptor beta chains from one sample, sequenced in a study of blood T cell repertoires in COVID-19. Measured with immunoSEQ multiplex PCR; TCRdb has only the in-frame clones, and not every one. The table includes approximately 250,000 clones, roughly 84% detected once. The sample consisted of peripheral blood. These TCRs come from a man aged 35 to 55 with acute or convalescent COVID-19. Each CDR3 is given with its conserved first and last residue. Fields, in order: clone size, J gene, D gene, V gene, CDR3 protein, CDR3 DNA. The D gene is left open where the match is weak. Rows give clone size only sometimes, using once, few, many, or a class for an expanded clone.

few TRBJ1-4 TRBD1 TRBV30 CAWSRDRNEKLFF TGTGCCTGGAGTCGGGACAGGAACGAAAAACTGTTTTTT
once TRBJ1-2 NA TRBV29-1 CSVGDYYGYTF TGCAGCGTAGGGGATTACTATGGCTACACCTTC
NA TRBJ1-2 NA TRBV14 CASSQGGGYGYTF TGTGCCAGCAGCCAAGGAGGGGGCTATGGCTACACCTTC
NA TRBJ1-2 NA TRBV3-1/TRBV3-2 CASSQGRGYTF TGTGCCAGCAGCCAGGGGCGTGGCTACACCTTC
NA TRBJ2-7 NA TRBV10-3 CAIRGRDNYEQYF TGTGCCATCAGGGGAAGGGACAACTACGAGCAGTACTTC
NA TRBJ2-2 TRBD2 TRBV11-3 CASSPGTSGGELFF TGTGCCAGCAGCCCTGGGACTAGCGGCGGGGAGCTGTTTTTT
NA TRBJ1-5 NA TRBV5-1 CASSLGRPDQPQHF TGCGCCAGCAGCTTAGGCAGGCCCGATCAGCCCCAGCATTTT
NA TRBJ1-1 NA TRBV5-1 CASSLGDKNTEAFF TGCGCCAGCAGCTTGGGGGACAAGAACACTGAAGCTTTCTTT
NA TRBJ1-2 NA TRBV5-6 CASSLGYWAGYTF TGTGCCAGCAGCTTGGGATATTGGGCGGGCTACACCTTC
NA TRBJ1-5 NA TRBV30 CAWSVLGSNQPQHF TGTGCCTGGAGTGTACTTGGTAGCAATCAGCCCCAGCATTTT
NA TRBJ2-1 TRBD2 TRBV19 CASSIWGGEQFF TGTGCCAGTAGTATTTGGGGAGGGGAGCAGTTCTTC
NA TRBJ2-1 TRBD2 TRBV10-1 CASSGISGGSEQFF TGCGCCAGCAGTGGGATTAGCGGGGGGTCTGAGCAGTTCTTC
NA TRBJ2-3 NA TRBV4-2 CASSPSAVTDTQYF TGTGCCAGCAGCCCCTCCGCGGTCACAGATACGCAGTATTTT
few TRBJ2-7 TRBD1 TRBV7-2 CASSLDRGTYEQYF TGTGCCAGCAGCTTAGACAGGGGAACCTACGAGCAGTACTTC
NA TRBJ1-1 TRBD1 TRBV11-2 CASSSRRGQGSDYTEAFF TGTGCCAGCAGCTCCCGGCGGGGACAGGGATCTGACTACACTGAAGCTTTCTTT
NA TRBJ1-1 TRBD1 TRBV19 CASQGAGKNTEAFF TGTGCCAGCCAGGGGGCAGGGAAGAACACTGAAGCTTTCTTT
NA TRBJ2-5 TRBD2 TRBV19 CASSTAGLAGGRETQYF TGTGCCAGTAGTACCGCCGGACTAGCGGGGGGTCGAGAGACCCAGTACTTC
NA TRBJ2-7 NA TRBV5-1 CASSREGQLYEQYF TGCGCCAGCTCCCGGGAGGGACAGCTCTACGAGCAGTACTTC
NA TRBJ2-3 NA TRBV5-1 CASTHGSGPDTQYF TGCGCCAGCACCCATGGGAGCGGGCCAGATACGCAGTATTTT